The 20 T cell receptor beta chains in this list originate from one sample, sequenced in a study of blood T cell repertoires in COVID-19. Some clones are missing from TCRdb's copy, which holds only in-frame ones; the method was immunoSEQ multiplex PCR. In the table there are 200,000 to 250,000 clones, around 85% of which are singletons. The specimen was peripheral blood. The receptors come from an elderly man with acute or convalescent COVID-19.

This clone came up once. The gene calls are TRBV7-2 and TRBJ2-7; 9 bases align to TRBD2. Trimming cost V 5 bases and J 4 bases; bases outside gene matches: 12. The CDR3 totals 16 residues. Germline V lookup: CDR1 SGHTA, CDR2 FQGNSA. The DNA for the CDR3 is TGTGCCAGCAGCCTATGGTCGCGGGAGGGCAAGTACGAGCAGTACTTC. Amino acids: CASSLWSREGKYEQYF. Using reference TRBV7-2 and TRBJ2-7 for the parts outside the CDR3, the full variable domain is GAGVSQSPSNKVTEKGKDVELRCDPISGHTALYWYRQSLGQGLEFLIYFQGNSAPDKSGLPSDRFSAERTGGSVSTLTIQRTQQEDSAVYLCASSLWSREGKYEQYFGPGTRLTVT.

The rearrangement uses TRBV19 and TRBJ1-1; D is unclear. Germline CDR1 reads LNHDA; CDR2 reads SQIVND (reference sequence). The CDR3 contains 12 residues. The CDR3 spells CAVGGQTSAAFF. DNA for the CDR3: TGTGCTGTAGGAGGGCAGACGTCTGCAGCTTTCTTT.

As DNA, the CDR3 is TGTGCCAGCAGACACCAGGGAGGTTGGGGCAATGAGCAGTTCTTC. Protein product: CASRHQGGWGNEQFF. The chain links TRBV3-1 (or the pseudogene TRBV3-2) to TRBJ2-1; possibly TRBD2 for D (6 bases). Looked up from germline, CDR1 is LGHDT and CDR2 is YNNKEL (reference sequence). The CDR3 covers 15 residues. V lost 6 bases to trimming and J lost 6 bases, with 18 bases between them.

The gene calls are TRBV11-3 and TRBJ2-3; a possible D gene is TRBD1 (6 bases). Germline CDR1 reads SGHNT; CDR2 reads YENEEA. The V gene lost 4 bases and the J gene lost 2 bases, with 13 bases spanning the gap. There are 15 residues in the CDR3. The CDR3 region has the DNA TGTGCCAGCAGCTCGGGAACAGGGTTCACAGATACGCAGTATTTT. This translates into CASSSGTGFTDTQYF.

The J gene is TRBJ2-7, the V gene TRBV3-1 (or the pseudogene TRBV3-2), with TRBD2 matching over 8 bases. The V segment lost 8 bases and the J segment 9 bases; nucleotides outside the gene matches: 12. This CDR3 spans 13 amino acids. Germline CDR1 and CDR2: LGHDT and YNNKEL (reference sequence). The CDR3 loop reads CASLGGSGGLQYF. The CDR3 nucleotides read TGTGCCAGCCTCGGGGGGAGCGGGGGCTTGCAGTACTTC.

This chain links TRBV9 with TRBJ2-5; 8 bases map to TRBD2. V lost 9 bases and J lost 6; bases outside the gene matches: 16. CDR3 length: 15 residues. Per germline, CDR1 SGDLS and CDR2 YYNGEE. The CDR3, as DNA: TGTGCCACCAACCCGGGGGGGGTGATGAGGAAGACCCAGTACTTC. Protein sequence: CATNPGGVMRKTQYF. The full variable domain, completed using reference TRBV9 and TRBJ2-5, is DSGVTQTPKHLITATGQRVTLRCSPRSGDLSVYWYQQSLDQGLQFLIQYYNGEERAKGNILERFSAQQFPDLHSELNLSSLELGDSALYFCATNPGGVMRKTQYFGPGTRLLVL.

The chain employs TRBV18 and TRBJ2-2; 8 nucleotides align to TRBD1. The CDR3 runs to 13 residues. The germline V gene has CDR1 KGHSH and CDR2 LQKENI. V shed 8 bases and J 6 bases; nucleotides not matched to a gene: 5. The CDR3 is CASQPTGAGELFF. The CDR3 DNA follows: TGTGCCAGCCAGCCGACAGGGGCCGGGGAGCTGTTTTTT.

This clone was picked up a small number of times. The rearrangement uses TRBV6-6 and TRBJ1-5, with D unresolved. This CDR3 comprises 13 residues. Trimming pared 0 bases from V and 4 bases from J, leaving 4 bases between. From germline, CDR1 is MNHNY and CDR2 SVGAGI (reference sequence). DNA for the CDR3: TGTGCCAGCAGTTACTCCGTAAATCAGCCCCAGCATTTT. It is translated as CASSYSVNQPQHF.

The chain recombines TRBV5-4 with TRBJ1-2; 7 bases line up with TRBD1. Germline V gene sequence: CDR1 SGHNT, CDR2 YYREEE (reference sequence). V was pared by 4 bases and J by 4 bases, with 4 bases of the junction left unmatched. CDR3 length: 13 residues. The CDR3 sequence: CASSPTGAYGYTF. CDR3 coding DNA: TGTGCCAGCAGCCCCACAGGGGCCTATGGCTACACCTTC.

The chain uses TRBV5-1 and TRBJ1-3; TRBD1 matches 7 bases. CDR3 length: 15 residues. Germline loops: CDR1 SGHRS, CDR2 YFSETQ. J was trimmed by 2 bases and V by 4 bases; bases with no gene match: 6. CDR3 sequence: CASSVGTEAGNTIYF. The CDR3 DNA reads TGCGCCAGCAGCGTCGGGACAGAGGCTGGAAACACCATATATTTT.

This clone has just a few counts. The genes are TRBV7-9 and TRBJ2-3, with D perhaps TRBD2 (5 bases). Germline V gives CDR1 SEHNR, CDR2 FQNEAQ (reference sequence). Trimming shortened V by 8 bases and J by 1 base, and 13 bases separated the two germline ends. This CDR3 is 14 amino acids long. The CDR3, as DNA: TGTGCCAGCCAGGCTAGCTCCCGCACAGATACGCAGTATTTT. Translating it yields CASQASSRTDTQYF.

Notes on this clone: Compared with germline, one end of the junction differs, possibly owing to a read error. The chain has TRBV7-2 and TRBJ2-1; D not resolved. Germline V CDR1 and CDR2: SGHTA, FQGNSA. The CDR3 contains 12 residues. In DNA, the CDR3 is TGTGCCAGCAGCTTGGATTACAGTGAGCAGTTCTTC. It encodes CASSLDYSEQFF.

This chain connects TRBV6-5 to TRBJ1-4; 12 bases are a match to TRBD1. This CDR3 region has 14 residues. Germline lookup yields CDR1 MNHEY and CDR2 SVGAGI. The V and J ends lost 6 bases and 8 bases, in that order; junction bases with no gene match: 4. CDR3: CASRRDRGREKLFF. CDR3 bases: TGTGCCAGCAGACGGGACAGGGGGCGGGAAAAACTGTTTTTT.

This clone was seen only once. The gene calls are TRBV5-1 and TRBJ2-3, with 10 positions matching TRBD2. The CDR3 loop spans 17 amino acids. V dropped 0 bases and J dropped 4; count of bases not matched to a gene: 8. Germline V gene lookup returns CDR1 SGHRS and CDR2 YFSETQ. The CDR3 DNA is TGCGCCAGCAGCTTGGGCGCCACTAGCGGGAACTCAGATACGCAGTATTTT. Amino acids: CASSLGATSGNSDTQYF.

This clone was counted a single time. J is TRBJ2-2 and V is TRBV24-1; TRBD1 aligns across 10 bases. V was pared by 8 bases and J by 5 bases, with 4 bases of the junction left unmatched. CDR1 is KGHDR and CDR2 is SFDVKD in the germline V gene. CDR3 length: 14 amino acids. CDR3 sequence: CATTRTGGTGELFF. CDR3 sequence (DNA): TGTGCCACCACCCGGACAGGGGGGACCGGGGAGCTGTTTTTT.

The chain links TRBV5-5 to TRBJ1-5, with D unclear. The germline V gene encodes CDR1 SGHKS and CDR2 YYEKEE (reference sequence). V lost 0 bases and J lost 0, with 4 bases in between. This CDR3 has 14 amino acids. The CDR3 is CASSLAYSNQPQHF. DNA of the CDR3: TGTGCCAGCAGCTTGGCCTATAGCAATCAGCCCCAGCATTTT.

The chain uses TRBV7-9 and TRBJ1-1, with D possibly being TRBD1 (5 bases). This CDR3 is built from 15 residues. Germline assignment: CDR1 SEHNR and CDR2 FQNEAQ (reference sequence). Trimming took off 1 base at V and 5 bases at J, with 14 bases between the two ends. CDR3 sequence reads: CASSLVVGAGTEAFF. The DNA of the CDR3 is TGTGCCAGCAGCTTAGTGGTCGGCGCAGGGACTGAAGCTTTCTTT.

V gene TRBV5-8 combines with J gene TRBJ2-2; maybe TRBD2 (5 bases). Trimming left V 6 bases short and J 5 bases short, with 11 bases between. The CDR3 has 13 amino acids. Germline loops: CDR1 SGHTS, CDR2 YDEGEE. The CDR3 DNA follows: TGTGCCAGCAACCGAGGGCGGACCGGGGAGCTGTTTTTT. As protein: CASNRGRTGELFF. The full variable domain, its missing parts supplied by reference TRBV5-8 and TRBJ2-2, is EAGVTQSPTHLIKTRGQQATLRCSPISGHTSVYWYQQALGLGLQFLLWYDEGEERNRGNFPPRFSGRQFPNYSSELNVNALELEDSALYLCASNRGRTGELFFGEGSRLTVL.

V usage is TRBV4-2 and J usage is TRBJ2-7, with 8 positions matching TRBD2. The CDR3 covers 15 residues. Germline V gene data show CDR1 as LGHNA and CDR2 as YNFKEQ. Trimming cost V 3 bases and J 2 bases; bases outside gene matches: 6. The CDR3 here is CASSQSGGNPYEQYF. The CDR3 bases are TGTGCCAGCAGCCAGAGCGGGGGAAACCCCTACGAGCAGTACTTC.

This chain connects TRBV19 to TRBJ2-1; 12 bases align to TRBD2. Germline V gene sequence: CDR1 LNHDA, CDR2 SQIVND (reference sequence). After removal of 3 bases from V and 6 bases from J, the junction contained 6 bases not matched to a gene. This CDR3 has 16 amino acids. In DNA form, the CDR3 reads TGTGCCAGTAGTATCGGGACTAGCGGGCTACCCAATGAGCAGTTCTTC. This gives the protein CASSIGTSGLPNEQFF.